This T cell receptor (beta chain) was recovered during a study of CD8 T cells in ankylosing spondylitis. Study-level findings and limits: Blood from ankylosing spondylitis patients appeared to carry a characteristic roughly eight-variant TCR beta motif.

TCRdb reprocessed the 5' RACE reads with MiXCR, giving one entry per CDR3 protein. The sample yields 650,000 to 800,000 distinct CDR3 sequences, roughly 19% seen once. V dropped 2 bases and J dropped 4 bases, with 11 bases sitting between them. This CDR3 is 13 amino acids long. Germline V gene sequence: CDR1 SQVTM, CDR2 ANQGSEA. This clonotype was detected ten times or more. Its antigen is undetermined. This clonotype originated in a male donor with ankylosing spondylitis. The rearrangement links TRBV29-1 to TRBJ1-2; D may be TRBD1 (6 bases). The material sequenced was blood, either unsorted or a sorted T cell fraction (not recorded which). CDR3 loop: CSVELRGTYGYTF. CDR3 nucleotide sequence: TGCAGCGTTGAACTCAGGGGAACCTATGGCTACACCTTC. The whole variable domain, filled in from reference TRBV29-1 and TRBJ1-2, reads SAVISQKPSRDICQRGTSLTIQCQVDSQVTMMFWYRQQPGQSLTLIATANQGSEATYESGFVIDKFPISRPNLTFSTLTVSNMSPEDSSIYLCSVELRGTYGYTFGSGTRLTVV.